The sequence of this TCR beta chain was determined in a study of blood T cell repertoires in COVID-19. Study in general: T cells, B-cell-depleted T cells, or PBMCs supplied cDNA or gDNA.

The protocol was immunoSEQ multiplex PCR, while the TCRdb copy is restricted to in-frame clones and leaves out a portion. The sample holds 200,000 to 250,000 clones; about 84% are singletons and the top ten take approximately 13%. In germline, CDR1 is MDHEN, CDR2 SYDVKM. The CDR3 is made up of 16 amino acids. Germline trimming cut 4 bases from V and 4 bases from J; bases unmatched to any gene: 8. The chain joins TRBV28 to TRBJ1-4; 8 bases are shared with TRBD1. The specimen was peripheral blood. The sequence came from a man older than 75 with acute or convalescent COVID-19. The CDR3 nucleotides are TGTGCCAGCAGTTCCTCGGGACAGGACTTTAATGAAAAACTGTTTTTT. Its protein product is CASSSSGQDFNEKLFF.